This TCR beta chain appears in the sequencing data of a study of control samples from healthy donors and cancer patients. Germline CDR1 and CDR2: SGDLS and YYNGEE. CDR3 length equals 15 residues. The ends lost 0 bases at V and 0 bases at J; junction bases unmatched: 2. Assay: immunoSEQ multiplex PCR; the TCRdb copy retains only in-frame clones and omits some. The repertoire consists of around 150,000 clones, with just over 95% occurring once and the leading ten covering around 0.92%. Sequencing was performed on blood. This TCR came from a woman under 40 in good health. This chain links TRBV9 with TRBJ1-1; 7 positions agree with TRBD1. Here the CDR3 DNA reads TGTGCCAGCAGCGTAGGAGGGGGCCTGAACACTGAAGCTTTCTTT. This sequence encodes CASSVGGGLNTEAFF.